The entry below gives a single T cell receptor (beta chain) sequence along with its context. Other nucleotide sequences from this sample produce the same CDR3. Per germline, CDR1 SGHAT and CDR2 FQNNGV. The trim removed 1 base at V and 3 bases at J, leaving 3 bases unmatched. CDR3 length equals 14 residues. In the authors' workflow: Scientists estimated how many nucleated cells there were by amplifying reference gene primers. The table came from immunoSEQ multiplex PCR; TCRdb's copy has only in-frame clones and leaves some out. The D gene and trimming were derived from the DNA, and the V and J assignments and clone size from that table. This table has a few hundred thousand clones, roughly 90% appearing once. This record belongs to a study of blood T cell repertoires in COVID-19. Across the whole study: From the United States, Italy and Spain came samples of acute and convalescent COVID-19. T cells, B-cell-depleted T cells, or PBMCs supplied cDNA or gDNA.

A Seattle source enrolled patients during active infection and followed them longitudinally. This TCR came from a man aged 18 to 29 with COVID-19, enrolled during active disease. Material: peripheral blood. The genes are TRBV11-2 and TRBJ2-7; 7 positions agree with TRBD2. DNA of the CDR3: TGTGCCAGCAGCTTAGTTGGGAGGGGCTACGAGCAGTACTTC. Protein product: CASSLVGRGYEQYF. Variable domain in full (rest from reference TRBV11-2 and TRBJ2-7): EAGVAQSPRYKIIEKRQSVAFWCNPISGHATLYWYQQILGQGPKLLIQFQNNGVVDDSQLPKDRFSAERLKGVDSTLKIQPAKLEDSAVYLCASSLVGRGYEQYFGPGTRLTVT.